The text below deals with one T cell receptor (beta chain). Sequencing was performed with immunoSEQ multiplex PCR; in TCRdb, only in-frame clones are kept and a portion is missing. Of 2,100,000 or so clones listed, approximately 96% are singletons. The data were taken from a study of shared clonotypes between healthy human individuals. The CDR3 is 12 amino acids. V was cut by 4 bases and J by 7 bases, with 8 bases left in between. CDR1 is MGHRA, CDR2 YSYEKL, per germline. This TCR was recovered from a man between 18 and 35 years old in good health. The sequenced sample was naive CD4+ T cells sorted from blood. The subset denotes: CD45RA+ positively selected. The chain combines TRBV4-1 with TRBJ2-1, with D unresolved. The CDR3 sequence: CASSPHSNEQFF. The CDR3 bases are TGCGCCAGCAGCCCTCACAGTAATGAGCAGTTCTTC.